A selection of T cell receptor beta chains follows, all from one sample in a study of OX40 agonist ivuxolimab in advanced cancers. TCRdb's copy holds only in-frame clones and misses some; the assay was immunoSEQ multiplex PCR. In the table there are 15,000 to 20,000 clones, about 86% of which are singletons. The sequences come from CD4+ or CD8+ T cells sorted from blood, collected in a trial of the OX40 agonist ivuxolimab. The origin of the receptors is an adult with an advanced solid tumor such as melanoma, head and neck, liver or kidney cancer. The CDR3 runs from the conserved cysteine through the conserved F or W. A D gene is named only where the DNA matches it firmly. Only part of the rows carry a size: once, few, many, or a class if the clone is expanded.

D gene	V gene	clone size	J gene	CDR3 DNA	CDR3 protein
.	TRBV25-1	medium-sized	TRBJ1-2	TGTGCCAGCAGTGAACAAGCTAGGGGAGGTGGCTACACCTTC	CASSEQARGGGYTF
TRBD1	TRBV19	.	TRBJ1-3	TGTGCCACCGTGGGACAGATCGGAAACACCATATATTTT	CATVGQIGNTIYF
TRBD1	TRBV6-6	.	TRBJ2-7	TGTGCCAGCAGCTCCAAGACAGGGGGCAATAACGAGCAGTACTTC	CASSSKTGGNNEQYF
.	TRBV28	.	TRBJ2-3	TGTGCCAGCAGTCCAACTGGAGGGAACACAGATACGCAGTATTTT	CASSPTGGNTDTQYF
.	TRBV5-1	.	TRBJ2-1	TGCGCCAGCAGTCTGAATTCCCCGAGAGTTATAGGTGAGCAGTTCTTC	CASSLNSPRVIGEQFF
.	TRBV19	.	TRBJ2-7	TGTGCCAGTAGTATATTTCCCGGGACTCAAAGCGAGCAGTACTTC	CASSIFPGTQSEQYF
.	TRBV6-6	.	TRBJ2-3	TGTGCCAGCAGCCCTCGGGATACGCAGTATTTT	CASSPRDTQYF
.	TRBV19	.	TRBJ2-5	TGTGCCAGTAGTAGCAGGGGAGTGGAGACCCAGTACTTC	CASSSRGVETQYF
TRBD2	TRBV11-2	.	TRBJ2-7	TGTGCCAGCAGCTTAGATCTAGCGGAGCACTACGAGCAGTACTTC	CASSLDLAEHYEQYF
.	TRBV6-6	once	TRBJ1-1	TGTGCCAGCAGTTACTCGATCTCCACAACGAACACTGAAGCTTTCTTT	CASSYSISTTNTEAFF
.	TRBV5-5	.	TRBJ2-1	TGTGCCAGCAGCGAAACAGGGCCTTTCTACAATGAGCAGTTCTTC	CASSETGPFYNEQFF
.	TRBV27	.	TRBJ2-7	TGTGCCAGCAGGGAGGGCGGCTCGAGTACCTACGAGCAGTACTTC	CASREGGSSTYEQYF
.	TRBV19	.	TRBJ1-6	TGTGCCAGTAGTATAGATCTCAACCCGATTTCACCCCTCCACTTT	CASSIDLNPISPLHF
.	TRBV29-1	.	TRBJ2-3	TGCAGCGTTGACGGAATGGGGACAGATACGCAGTATTTT	CSVDGMGTDTQYF
.	TRBV6-5	.	TRBJ1-6	TGTGCCAGCAGTAGCTCAGGGATTGTGAATTCACCCCTCCACTTT	CASSSSGIVNSPLHF
.	TRBV18	.	TRBJ2-7	TGTGCCAGCTCACCAGGGTTCATCTACGAGCAGTACTTC	CASSPGFIYEQYF
TRBD2	TRBV18	few	TRBJ2-2	TGTGCCAGCTCACCACTCCACCTTCGGACTAGGGACACCGGGGAGCTGTTTTTT	CASSPLHLRTRDTGELFF
TRBD1	TRBV5-1	.	TRBJ2-1	TGCGCCAGCAGCGATGGGACAGCAGGCTACAATGAGCAGTTCTTC	CASSDGTAGYNEQFF
TRBD2	TRBV2	.	TRBJ2-3	TGTGCCAGCACTCTAGCGGCGACTCGCACAGATACGCAGTATTTT	CASTLAATRTDTQYF
.	TRBV2	.	TRBJ2-5	TGTGCCAGCCCCAGAAGGGCCAGGGACCAAGAGACCCAGTACTTC	CASPRRARDQETQYF